This TCR beta chain was retrieved from a study of early T cells in non-severe SARS-CoV-2 infection. V shed 3 bases and J shed 1 base, with 6 bases lying between them. This CDR3 comprises 13 residues. Germline values: CDR1 SEHNR, CDR2 FQNEAQ (reference sequence). TCRdb ran MiXCR on the 5' RACE reads and lists one entry per CDR3 protein. The sample contains about 99,000 distinct CDR3 sequences, approximately 15% of which appear only once. This clonotype was seen repeatedly, ten times or more. The chain joins TRBV7-9 to TRBJ1-1, with D uncertain. Sequencing input: whole blood. The TCR comes from an adult who was a healthcare worker with PCR-confirmed SARS-CoV-2 infection or an uninfected control (not recorded which). The CDR3 DNA is TGTGCCAGCAGCTTGAATAGGAACACTGAAGCTTTCTTT. It is translated as CASSLNRNTEAFF.